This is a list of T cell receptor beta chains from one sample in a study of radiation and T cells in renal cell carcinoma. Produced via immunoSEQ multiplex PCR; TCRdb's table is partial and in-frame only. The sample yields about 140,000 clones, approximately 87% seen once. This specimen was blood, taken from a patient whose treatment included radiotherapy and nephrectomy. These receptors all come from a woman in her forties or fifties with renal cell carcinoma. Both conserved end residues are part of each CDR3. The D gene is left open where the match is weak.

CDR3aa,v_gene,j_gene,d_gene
CASSSAGAGWAGELFF,TRBV7-2,TRBJ2-2,.
CAISEVQDLNTGELFF,TRBV10-3,TRBJ2-2,.
CASSLVSGTESDIQYF,TRBV7-2,TRBJ2-4,TRBD2
CASTLGGMSGTQYF,TRBV28,TRBJ2-5,.
CASSEGQFNQPQHF,TRBV5-6,TRBJ1-5,TRBD1
CASSPGFEQETQYF,TRBV7-9,TRBJ2-5,.
CASSEAVPQYF,TRBV2,TRBJ2-5,.
CASSNANAGELFF,TRBV6-5,TRBJ2-2,.
CASSIHRVDEAFF,TRBV6-1,TRBJ1-1,.
CASSLYAGAQLNNEQFF,TRBV5-5,TRBJ2-1,.
CASSSGGGVVGYTF,TRBV5-1,TRBJ1-2,.
CAWSTGACGYTF,TRBV30,TRBJ1-2,TRBD1
CASSPQGFGNTEAFF,TRBV18,TRBJ1-1,.
CASSLRGTDTTDTQYF,TRBV5-1,TRBJ2-3,TRBD1
CATSRGLAGGNEQYF,TRBV15,TRBJ2-7,TRBD2
CASSLELREQYF,TRBV7-9,TRBJ2-7,.
CAWARGGTDTQYF,TRBV30,TRBJ2-3,.
CASSQRAGSVDSPLHF,TRBV4-1,TRBJ1-6,.
CASSRRPLNTGELFF,TRBV19,TRBJ2-2,.
CASSVDRGNTGELFF,TRBV9,TRBJ2-2,TRBD1
CASTLLPMNTEAFF,TRBV7-8,TRBJ1-1,.
CAWSPRARTGDNSPLHF,TRBV30,TRBJ1-6,TRBD1
CATGKLLSQGGELFF,TRBV19,TRBJ2-2,.
CASSPGTEKETQYF,TRBV4-3,TRBJ2-5,TRBD1
CASSLVGGGYEQYF,TRBV27,TRBJ2-7,.
CASFEGPPQETQYF,TRBV5-1,TRBJ2-5,.
CASSPRDRDYEQYF,TRBV7-2,TRBJ2-7,TRBD1
CATRRQGYGYTF,TRBV19,TRBJ1-2,TRBD1
CASSTTGGGNQPQHF,TRBV19,TRBJ1-5,TRBD1
CASSRTSGRGPDTQYF,TRBV4-1,TRBJ2-3,TRBD2
CASSSTGIGANVLTF,TRBV5-1,TRBJ2-6,.
CASSFRGENEQYF,TRBV27,TRBJ2-7,.
CASSVDSNNEKLFF,TRBV9,TRBJ1-4,.
CASSSRGYLSYEQYF,TRBV7-2,TRBJ2-7,.
CASSFVGLAEYEQYF,TRBV7-8,TRBJ2-7,TRBD2
CASSQDPRDRDRPQHF,TRBV4-1,TRBJ1-5,TRBD1
CASSLGGGINTGELFF,TRBV5-5,TRBJ2-2,.
CASSSRGAGGNTIYF,TRBV5-4,TRBJ1-3,.
CASNPGRESLNEQFF,TRBV5-4,TRBJ2-1,.
CASSRGGLGNQPQHF,TRBV7-2,TRBJ1-5,TRBD1
CASSWPGRPDTQYF,TRBV6-5,TRBJ2-3,.
CASRQAAADTQYF,TRBV7-2,TRBJ2-3,.
CASSVAGGITGELFF,TRBV9,TRBJ2-2,TRBD2
CASSLYRRGWYTF,TRBV27,TRBJ1-2,.
CASKAGRYEQYF,TRBV25-1,TRBJ2-7,.
CAWSVGGHSNQPQHF,TRBV30,TRBJ1-5,.
CASSLSSGSEKLFF,TRBV7-7,TRBJ1-4,.
CASSVGLATDTQYF,TRBV9,TRBJ2-3,TRBD2
CASSRPGTGTYEQYF,TRBV5-8,TRBJ2-7,TRBD1
CASSQETMNTEAFF,TRBV25-1,TRBJ1-1,.
CATLDRGDQPQHF,TRBV7-3,TRBJ1-5,TRBD1
CSADALKETQYF,TRBV29-1,TRBJ2-5,.
CASSLTGDEQYF,TRBV9,TRBJ2-7,TRBD1
CASSGGRGSYEQYF,TRBV2,TRBJ2-7,.
CASSPKGGRAYNEQFF,TRBV4-2,TRBJ2-1,TRBD2
CASSHGGTVSYEKLFF,TRBV4-1,TRBJ1-4,TRBD1
CASREGLAGVDEQFF,TRBV2,TRBJ2-1,TRBD2